This TCR beta chain appears in the sequencing data of a study of shared clonotypes between healthy human individuals. The table lists this clone with a few counts. Produced via immunoSEQ multiplex PCR; TCRdb's table is partial and in-frame only. The table lists some 2,000,000 clones, 95% of them singletons, with 0.13% in the top ten. The clonotype was recovered from a man aged 18 to 29 in good health. The source material was naive CD4+ T cells sorted from blood. The subset is: CD45RA+ positively selected.

The CDR3 spells CASSLWGGLGETQYF. CDR3 in DNA: TGTGCCAGCAGCTTATGGGGAGGGCTGGGGGAGACCCAGTACTTC. The rearrangement uses TRBV5-5 and TRBJ2-5, with 7 positions matching TRBD2. Trimming at V came to 2 bases and at J to 5 bases, leaving 9 bases not matched to a gene. The CDR3 runs 15 residues. Germline V lookup: CDR1 SGHKS, CDR2 YYEKEE (reference sequence).